This passage covers 13 T cell receptor beta chains from one sample sequenced in a study of blood T cell repertoires in COVID-19. Sequencing used immunoSEQ multiplex PCR; TCRdb keeps in-frame clones, though not all of them. The table has 70,000 to 95,000 clones, around 81% seen once. The sequencing sample was made of peripheral blood. These TCRs come from a woman aged 70-85 years with acute or convalescent COVID-19.

J is TRBJ1-5 and V is TRBV28, with D tentatively TRBD1 (6 bases). The CDR3 is 13 residues long. Germline lookup yields CDR1 MDHEN and CDR2 SYDVKM. Trimming removed 6 bases at V and 6 bases at J, with 12 bases between. CDR3 amino acids: CASRQTGIQPQHF. The DNA of the CDR3 is TGTGCCAGCAGACAAACAGGGATTCAGCCCCAGCATTTT.

The chain combines TRBV11-2 with TRBJ1-1; the match to TRBD1 covers 12 bases. This CDR3 comprises 16 residues. Per the germline V gene, CDR1 is SGHAT and CDR2 is FQNNGV. J gave up 5 bases and V 3 bases, and 7 bases lay outside the gene matches. The CDR3 region is CASSLGTGGGWTEAFF. CDR3 bases: TGTGCCAGCAGCTTGGGGACAGGGGGCGGTTGGACTGAAGCTTTCTTT.

This clone was seen a single time. This chain joins TRBV2 and TRBJ1-1; no definite D call. The CDR3 has 11 residues. V was shortened by 1 base and J by 7 bases, with 4 bases between the two germline ends. CDR1 is SNHLY and CDR2 is FYNNEI in the germline V gene. The CDR3 protein is CASSEESEAFF. CDR3 in DNA: TGTGCCAGCAGTGAAGAGAGTGAAGCTTTCTTT.

The chain joins TRBV28 to TRBJ2-1; 13 positions agree with TRBD2. Germline V CDR1 and CDR2: MDHEN, SYDVKM. The CDR3 has 18 residues. V was pared by 5 bases and J by 0 bases, with 7 bases of the junction left unmatched. CDR3 bases: TGTGCCAGCAGTCCCGGGACTAGCGGGACCATCTCCTACAATGAGCAGTTCTTC. Its protein product is CASSPGTSGTISYNEQFF.

The rearrangement links TRBV12-2 to TRBJ2-3; the table calls TRBD2, which could not be checked here. TRBV12-2 is shown as a pseudogene. The CDR3 is made up of 18 amino acids. The CDR3 reads CASRLVQKRERGTDTQYF. CDR3 in DNA: TGTGCAAGTCGCTTAGTCCAAAAGCGGGAGAGGGGCACAGATACGCAGTATTTT.

This sequence joins TRBV5-5 and TRBJ1-2, with 7 bases lining up with TRBD1. The ends lost 4 bases at V and 3 bases at J; junction bases unmatched: 12. The CDR3 runs 16 residues. From germline, CDR1 is SGHKS and CDR2 YYEKEE (reference sequence). CDR3 nucleotides: TGTGCCAGCAGCGTCAGGACAGGCCTTAGGGACTATGGCTACACCTTC. Translation: CASSVRTGLRDYGYTF.

The V and J genes are TRBV6-4 and TRBJ2-2; D gene uncertain. With 2 bases removed from V and 4 bases from J, the gap between germline ends came to 8 bases. CDR3 length: 14 residues. Germline V gene data show CDR1 as MRHNA and CDR2 as SNTAGT. CDR3 coding DNA: TGTGCCAGCAGTGACGATCGGAGCACCGGGGAGCTGTTTTTT. Translation: CASSDDRSTGELFF.

The CDR3 loop reads CASSPTGGFNSPLHF. The DNA for the CDR3 is TGTGCCAGCAGCCCCACGGGGGGGTTCAATTCACCCCTCCACTTT. V is TRBV7-6 and J is TRBJ1-6; TRBD1 might be the D (5 bases). The CDR3 totals 15 residues. CDR1 SGHVS and CDR2 FNYEAQ come from the germline V gene. V was clipped by 5 bases and J by 7 bases, with 15 bases between them. Using reference TRBV7-6 and TRBJ1-6 for the parts outside the CDR3, the full variable domain is GAGVSQSPRYKVTKRGQDVALRCDPISGHVSLYWYRQALGQGPEFLTYFNYEAQQDKSGLPNDRFSAERPEGSISTLTIQRTEQRDSAMYRCASSPTGGFNSPLHFGNGTRLTVT.

The chain links TRBV28 to TRBJ1-2, with D possibly TRBD1 on 6 matching bases. Germline V CDR1 and CDR2: MDHEN, SYDVKM. V was cut by 6 bases and J by 4 bases, with 12 bases left in between. This CDR3 has 13 residues. The CDR3 DNA reads TGTGCCAGCAGCCCCTCAGGGGTCTATGGCTACACCTTC. This encodes CASSPSGVYGYTF.

V usage is TRBV7-9 and J usage is TRBJ1-3; D possibly corresponds to TRBD1 (6 bases). This CDR3 contains 13 residues. The germline CDR1 and CDR2 sequences are SEHNR and FQNEAQ (reference sequence). Written as DNA, the CDR3 is TGTGCGGACCAACAGGGCTCTGGAAACACCATATATTTT. Its protein product is CADQQGSGNTIYF.

This chain uses TRBV6-5 with TRBJ2-5; D perhaps matches TRBD2 (6 bases). Trimming pared 7 bases from V and 2 bases from J, leaving 14 bases between. Germline CDR1 and CDR2: MNHEY and SVGAGI. The CDR3 spans 14 residues. CDR3 sequence: CASNPSVVQETQYF. As DNA, the CDR3 is TGTGCCAGCAACCCTAGCGTAGTGCAAGAGACCCAGTACTTC.

The V and J genes are TRBV21-1 and TRBJ1-5; no check of the table's D call, TRBD1, against the DNA was made. TRBV21-1 represents a pseudogene. This CDR3 has 15 amino acids. CDR3 bases: TGTGCCAGGGATCCACCGGGACAGAATGATCAGCCCCAGCATTTT. Its protein product is CARDPPGQNDQPQHF.

V and J are TRBV13 and TRBJ1-3, with D perhaps TRBD1 (6 bases). This CDR3 comprises 16 residues. Trimming left V 6 bases short and J 3 bases short, with 18 bases between. Germline CDR1 and CDR2: PRHDT and FYEKMQ (reference sequence). In DNA, the CDR3 is TGTGCCAGCAGAAGGGGTGGGGGCGCTGATGGAAACACCATATATTTT. Translation gives CASRRGGGADGNTIYF. The variable domain in full, with the rest retrieved from reference TRBV13 and TRBJ1-3, is AAGVIQSPRHLIKEKRETATLKCYPIPRHDTVYWYQQGPGQDPQFLISFYEKMQSDKGSIPDRFSAQQFSDYHSELNMSSLELGDSALYFCASRRGGGADGNTIYFGEGSWLTVV.